This T cell receptor (beta chain) was recovered during a study of blood T cell repertoires in COVID-19 (TCRdb year 2020). For context, the study as a whole: Samples covering the acute and convalescent phases of COVID-19 were provided by collaborators in the United States, Italy and Spain. The prospective study material was composed of cDNA or gDNA derived from T cells, B-cell-depleted T cells, or PBMCs. Where available, HLA class I and class II types were taken from metadata supplied by the sample provider and were not determined by assay-based typing. A freely available public database, intended as a resource for researchers studying the immune response to SARS-CoV-2, is where the repertoires were released. A de-identified subject ID, COVID-19 status, age in years and sex were almost always included in the sample metadata. Samples were obtained from the ongoing ImmuneRACE study (first 160 participants) and from 1,254 subjects provided by 6 global collaborators. Deeply sampled blood TCRbeta repertoires from subjects exposed to, actively infected with, or recovered from COVID-19 were included in the dataset. Study-level results and caveats: The quantity of clinical and demographic metadata differed by source and by participant and was supplied without curation.

TCRbeta CDR3 regions were amplified from genomic DNA by means of the immunoSEQ Assay, a bias-controlled multiplex PCR. In the source study's methods: Within the assay, amplification of reference gene primers was used to estimate how many nucleated cells each sample contained. To quantify the absolute abundance of each unique TCRbeta CDR3 rearrangement, sequence reads were collapsed and filtered. For each sample, productive Simpson clonality was calculated as the square root of Simpson's diversity index across productive rearrangements. This immuneACCESS table, as held by TCRdb, lists in-frame sequences with V and J called but not all clones. Of the missing ones, under half trace to an unresolved V gene in checked studies; the others have no known cause. The V and J calls and clone size come from that table; D and trimming were worked out from the DNA. This sample has tens of thousands of clones in its table, and around 90% of those were observed once. Clones ranked in the top ten supply about 15% of the sample.

From the germline V gene, CDR1 is MNHEY and CDR2 is SVGAGI. A distance of 11 bases separates the germline ends of V and J, which lose 6 bases and 8 bases respectively. The CDR3 sequence holds 11 residues, the cysteine and phenylalanine included. Only CDR3 DNA remains: 33 bases, in frame from the first base. Note on this clone: Its antigen remains unidentified. Qualities for individual bases were not recorded, and no much larger clone is one base off.

Each collaborating institution followed its own protocols to collect whole blood in K2EDTA tubes. For TCRbeta analysis, collaborator samples were shipped as frozen whole blood, as isolated PBMCs, or as DNA extracted from either sample type. The clonotype was recovered from a male donor with acute or convalescent COVID-19. Input material: peripheral blood. The chain uses TRBV6-5 and TRBJ2-7, with a tentative D gene TRBD1 over 6 matching bases. The sequenced DNA is TGTGCCAGCAGCGACAGGTCAAAGCAGTACTTC. Its coded protein is CASSDRSKQYF.